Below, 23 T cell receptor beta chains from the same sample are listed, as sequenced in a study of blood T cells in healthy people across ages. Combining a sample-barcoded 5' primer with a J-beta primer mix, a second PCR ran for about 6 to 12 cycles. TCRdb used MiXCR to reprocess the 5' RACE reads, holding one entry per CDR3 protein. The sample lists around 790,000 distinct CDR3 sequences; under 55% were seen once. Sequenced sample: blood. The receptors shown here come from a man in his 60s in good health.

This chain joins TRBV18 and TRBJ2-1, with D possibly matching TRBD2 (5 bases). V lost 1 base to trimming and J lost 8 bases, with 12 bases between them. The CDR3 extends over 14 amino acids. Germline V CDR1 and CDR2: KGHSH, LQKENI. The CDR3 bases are TGTGCCAGCTCACCACTGGTCCGGGAAGATGAGCAGTTCTTC. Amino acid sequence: CASSPLVREDEQFF. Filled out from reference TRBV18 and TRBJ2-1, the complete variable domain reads NAGVMQNPRHLVRRRGQEARLRCSPMKGHSHVYWYRQLPEEGLKFMVYLQKENIIDESGMPKERFSAEFPKEGPSILRIQQVVRGDSAAYFCASSPLVREDEQFFGPGTRLTVL.

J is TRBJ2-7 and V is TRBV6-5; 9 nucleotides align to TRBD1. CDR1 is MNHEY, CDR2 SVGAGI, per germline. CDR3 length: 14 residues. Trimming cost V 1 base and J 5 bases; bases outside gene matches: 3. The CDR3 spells CASSYYGQGNEQYF. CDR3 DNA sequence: TGTGCCAGCAGTTACTACGGACAGGGGAACGAGCAGTACTTC.

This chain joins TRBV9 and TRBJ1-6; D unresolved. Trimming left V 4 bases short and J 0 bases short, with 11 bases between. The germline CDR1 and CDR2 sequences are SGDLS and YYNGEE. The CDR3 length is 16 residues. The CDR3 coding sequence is TGTGCCAGCAGCTCCCGGCAAGGCTCCTATAATTCACCCCTCCACTTT. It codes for CASSSRQGSYNSPLHF.

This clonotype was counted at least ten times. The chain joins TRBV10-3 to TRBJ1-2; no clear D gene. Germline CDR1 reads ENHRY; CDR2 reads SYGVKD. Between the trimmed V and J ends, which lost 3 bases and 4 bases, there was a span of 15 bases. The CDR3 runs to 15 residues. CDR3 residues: CAISELEWGSYGYTF. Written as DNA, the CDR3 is TGTGCCATCAGTGAATTGGAGTGGGGTTCCTATGGCTACACCTTC.

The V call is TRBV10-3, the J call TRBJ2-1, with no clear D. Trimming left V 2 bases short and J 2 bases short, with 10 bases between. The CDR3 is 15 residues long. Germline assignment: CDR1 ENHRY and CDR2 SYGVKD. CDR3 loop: CAISEASQPYNEQFF. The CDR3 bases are TGTGCCATCAGTGAGGCCTCACAGCCCTACAATGAGCAGTTCTTC.

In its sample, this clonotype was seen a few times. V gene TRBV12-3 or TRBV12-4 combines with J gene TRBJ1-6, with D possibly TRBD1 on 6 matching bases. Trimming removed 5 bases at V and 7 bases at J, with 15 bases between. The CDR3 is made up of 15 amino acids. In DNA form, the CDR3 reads TGTGCCAGCAGTACAGGGAACAGGGTGAATTCACCCCTCCACTTT. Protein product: CASSTGNRVNSPLHF.

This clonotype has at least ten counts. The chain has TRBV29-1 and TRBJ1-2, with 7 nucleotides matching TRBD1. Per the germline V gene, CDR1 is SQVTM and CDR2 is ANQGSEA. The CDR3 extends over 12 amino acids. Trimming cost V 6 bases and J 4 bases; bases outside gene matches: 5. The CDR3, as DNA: TGCAGCGTCGGACAGGCATTCTATGGCTACACCTTC. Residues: CSVGQAFYGYTF.

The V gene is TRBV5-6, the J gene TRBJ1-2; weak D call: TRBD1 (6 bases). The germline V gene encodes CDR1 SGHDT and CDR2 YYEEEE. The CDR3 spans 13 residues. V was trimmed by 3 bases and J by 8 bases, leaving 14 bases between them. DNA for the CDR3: TGTGCCAGCAGCTCCCGGTCGGGGGCCGGCTACACCTTC. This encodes CASSSRSGAGYTF.

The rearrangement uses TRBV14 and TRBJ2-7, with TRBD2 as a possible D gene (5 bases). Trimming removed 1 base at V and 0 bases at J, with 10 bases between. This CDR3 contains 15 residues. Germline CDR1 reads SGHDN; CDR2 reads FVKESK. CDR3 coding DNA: TGTGCCAGCAGCCAAGTGCGAGGGAGCTCCTACGAGCAGTACTTC. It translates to CASSQVRGSSYEQYF.

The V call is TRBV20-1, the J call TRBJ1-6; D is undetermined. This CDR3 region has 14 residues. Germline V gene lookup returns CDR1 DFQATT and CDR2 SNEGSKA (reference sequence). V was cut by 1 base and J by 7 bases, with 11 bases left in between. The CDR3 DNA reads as TGCAGTGCTAGAGTGAGGGTTACGAATTCACCCCTCCACTTT. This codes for CSARVRVTNSPLHF.

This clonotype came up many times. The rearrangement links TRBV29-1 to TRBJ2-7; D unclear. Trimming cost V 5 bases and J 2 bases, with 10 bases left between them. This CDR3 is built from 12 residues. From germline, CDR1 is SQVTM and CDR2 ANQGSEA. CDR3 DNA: TGCAGCGTTTCGTCGGGCCCCTACGAGCAGTACTTC. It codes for CSVSSGPYEQYF.

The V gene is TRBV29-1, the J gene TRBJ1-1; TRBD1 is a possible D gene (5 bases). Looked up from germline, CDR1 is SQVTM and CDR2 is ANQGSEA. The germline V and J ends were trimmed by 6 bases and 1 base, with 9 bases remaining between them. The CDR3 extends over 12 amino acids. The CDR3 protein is CSVQVANTEAFF. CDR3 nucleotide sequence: TGCAGCGTACAGGTCGCGAACACTGAAGCTTTCTTT.

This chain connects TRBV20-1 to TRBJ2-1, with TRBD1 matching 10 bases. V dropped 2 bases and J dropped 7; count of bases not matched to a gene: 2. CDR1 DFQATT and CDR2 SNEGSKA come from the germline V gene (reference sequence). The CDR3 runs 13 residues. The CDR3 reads CSARSDRGNEQFF. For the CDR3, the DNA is TGCAGTGCTAGATCGGACAGGGGGAATGAGCAGTTCTTC.

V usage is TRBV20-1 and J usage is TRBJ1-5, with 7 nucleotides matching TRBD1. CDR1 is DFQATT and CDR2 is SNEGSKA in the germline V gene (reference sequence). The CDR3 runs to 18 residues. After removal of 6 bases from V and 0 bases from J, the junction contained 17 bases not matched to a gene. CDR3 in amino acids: CSASTGATRSYSNQPQHF. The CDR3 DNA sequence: TGCAGTGCGTCAACAGGGGCGACCAGAAGTTATAGCAATCAGCCCCAGCATTTT.

The CDR3 region has the DNA TGTGCCAGCAGCGCGACTAGCGGGGGCTCCCGGGGTACGCAGTATTTT. Its protein product is CASSATSGGSRGTQYF. This sequence joins TRBV9 and TRBJ2-3; 12 bases align to TRBD2. V lost 3 bases and J lost 8; bases outside the gene matches: 10. The length of the CDR3 is 16 residues. The germline gives CDR1 SGDLS, CDR2 YYNGEE.

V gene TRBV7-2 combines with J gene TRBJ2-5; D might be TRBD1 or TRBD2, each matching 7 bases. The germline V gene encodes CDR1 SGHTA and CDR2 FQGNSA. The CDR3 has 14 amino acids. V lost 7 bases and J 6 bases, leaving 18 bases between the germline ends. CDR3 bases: TGTGCCAGCATCCAAGGGGGGGGACAGAAGACCCAGTACTTC. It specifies CASIQGGGQKTQYF.

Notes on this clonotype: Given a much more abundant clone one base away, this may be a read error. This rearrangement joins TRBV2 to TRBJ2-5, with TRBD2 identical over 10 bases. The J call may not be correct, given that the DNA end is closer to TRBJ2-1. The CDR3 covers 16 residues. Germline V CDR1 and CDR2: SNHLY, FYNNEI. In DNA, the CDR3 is TGTGCCAGCAGGGACCAGACTAGCGGGCAAAAAGAGACCCAGTTCTTC. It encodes CASRDQTSGQKETQFF.

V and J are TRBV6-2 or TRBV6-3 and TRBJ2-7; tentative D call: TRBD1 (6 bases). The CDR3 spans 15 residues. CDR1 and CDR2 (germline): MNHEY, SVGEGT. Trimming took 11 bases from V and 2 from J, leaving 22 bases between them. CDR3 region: CASGRSGQKAYEQYF. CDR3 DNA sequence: TGTGCCTCTGGCCGTTCGGGACAAAAGGCCTACGAGCAGTACTTC.

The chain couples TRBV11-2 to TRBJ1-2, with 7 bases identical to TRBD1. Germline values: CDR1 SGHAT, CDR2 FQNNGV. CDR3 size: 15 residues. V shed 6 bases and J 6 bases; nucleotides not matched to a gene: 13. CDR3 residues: CASSPPGQPGHGYTF. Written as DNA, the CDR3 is TGTGCCAGCAGTCCACCGGGACAGCCTGGTCATGGCTACACCTTC.

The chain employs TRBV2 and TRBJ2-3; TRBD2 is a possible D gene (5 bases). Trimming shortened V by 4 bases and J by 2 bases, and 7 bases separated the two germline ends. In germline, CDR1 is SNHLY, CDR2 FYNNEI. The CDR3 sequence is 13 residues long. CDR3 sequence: CASSGLLTDTQYF. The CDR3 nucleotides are TGTGCCAGCAGTGGACTACTCACAGATACGCAGTATTTT.

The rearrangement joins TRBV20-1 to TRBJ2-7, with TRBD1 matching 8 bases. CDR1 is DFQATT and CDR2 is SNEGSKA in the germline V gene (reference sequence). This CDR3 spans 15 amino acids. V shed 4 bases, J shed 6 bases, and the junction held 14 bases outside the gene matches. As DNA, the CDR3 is TGCAGTGCTACCGGGACAGGATCTCCTACGGGCGAGCAGTACTTC. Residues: CSATGTGSPTGEQYF.

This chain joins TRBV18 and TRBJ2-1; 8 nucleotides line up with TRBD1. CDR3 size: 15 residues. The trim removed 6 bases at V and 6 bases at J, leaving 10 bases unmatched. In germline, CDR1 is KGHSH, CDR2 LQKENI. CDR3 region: CASSVGRTGFNEQFF. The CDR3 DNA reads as TGTGCCAGCTCGGTTGGGCGGACAGGGTTCAATGAGCAGTTCTTC.

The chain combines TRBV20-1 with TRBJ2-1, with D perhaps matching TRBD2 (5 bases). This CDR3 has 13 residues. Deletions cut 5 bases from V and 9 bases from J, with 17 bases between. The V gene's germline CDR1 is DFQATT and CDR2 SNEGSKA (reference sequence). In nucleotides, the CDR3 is TGCAGTGCTGAGGTCGCTAGCAGTGGTGAGCAGTTCTTC. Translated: CSAEVASSGEQFF.